This T cell receptor (beta chain) was captured by sequencing in a study of T cell responses to AZD1222 COVID-19 vaccine. Study-wide results and limits: Only after the peak T cell response were repertoires sampled.

Clones were read by immunoSEQ multiplex PCR, and TCRdb kept only the in-frame ones, dropping some. Of 120,000 or so clones in the sample, around 90% are singletons; the top ten hold about 4%. This CDR3 has 14 amino acids. Germline CDR1 reads MNHEY; CDR2 reads SVGAGI. Trimming removed 6 bases from V and 4 bases from J; junction bases left unmatched: 3. Comment on this clone: Antigen specificity is unknown.

The chain employs TRBV6-5 and TRBJ2-2; 9 positions match TRBD1. The source of this sequence is an adult in good health. This sample comprised peripheral blood, obtained on day 0 of MenACWY control vaccination. CDR3 sequence (DNA): TGTGCCAGCAGGCCGGACAGGGGCACCGGGGAGCTGTTTTTT. It yields the protein CASRPDRGTGELFF.